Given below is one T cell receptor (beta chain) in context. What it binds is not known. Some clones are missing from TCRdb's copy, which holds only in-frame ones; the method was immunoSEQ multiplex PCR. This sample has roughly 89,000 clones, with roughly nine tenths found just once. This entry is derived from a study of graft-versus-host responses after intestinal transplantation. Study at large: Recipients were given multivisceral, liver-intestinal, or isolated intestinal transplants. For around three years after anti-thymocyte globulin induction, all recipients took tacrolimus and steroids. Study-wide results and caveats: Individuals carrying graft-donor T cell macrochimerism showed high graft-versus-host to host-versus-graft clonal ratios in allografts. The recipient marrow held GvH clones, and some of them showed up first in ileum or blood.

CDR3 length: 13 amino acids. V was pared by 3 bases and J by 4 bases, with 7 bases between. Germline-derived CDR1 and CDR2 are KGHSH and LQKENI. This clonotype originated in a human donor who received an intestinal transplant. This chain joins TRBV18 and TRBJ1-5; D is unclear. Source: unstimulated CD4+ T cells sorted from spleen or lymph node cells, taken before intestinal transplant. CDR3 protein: CASSPDWNQPQHF. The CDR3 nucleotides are TGTGCCAGCTCACCCGACTGGAATCAGCCCCAGCATTTT.